These 5 T cell receptor beta chains share one sample of origin, sequenced in a study of regulatory T cells in long-lasting Graves disease. The time point here: persistent/refractory GD, antithyroid drugs over 5 years with positive TRAb. The TCR library was made from RNA that had been extracted from PBMCs in TRIzol. Construction of the TCR beta libraries employed iRepertoire HTBI primers in conjunction with Arm-PCR of CDR3 regions. TCRdb reprocessed the multiplex PCR reads with MiXCR, giving one entry per CDR3 protein. The sample lists 350,000 to 500,000 distinct CDR3 sequences, roughly a fifth occurring once. The sample in question was peripheral blood mononuclear cells (PBMCs), obtained when the disease was refractory, from a patient treated with antithyroid drugs. The receptors were gathered from a female donor with Graves disease.

This clonotype has at least ten counts. V usage is TRBV28 and J usage is TRBJ2-7, with no clear D. The CDR3 loop spans 14 amino acids. Trimming shortened V by 3 bases and J by 2 bases, and 11 bases separated the two germline ends. Germline V lookup: CDR1 MDHEN, CDR2 SYDVKM. In nucleotides, the CDR3 is TGTGCCAGCAGTTTCCACGGATCAACCTACGAGCAGTACTTC. Encoded protein: CASSFHGSTYEQYF.

This clonotype showed up many times. The chain links TRBV6-1 to TRBJ2-7, with 7 nucleotides matching TRBD2. This CDR3 comprises 16 residues. V lost 6 bases to trimming and J lost 5 bases; unmatched junction nucleotides: 16. Germline V lookup: CDR1 MNHNS, CDR2 SASEGT. DNA for the CDR3: TGTGCCAGCAGCAATTACCCCCGCGGGAGAGGGAACGAGCAGTACTTC. It yields the protein CASSNYPRGRGNEQYF.

The table lists this clonotype with many counts. The rearrangement joins TRBV12-3 or TRBV12-4 to TRBJ2-2; D not certain. This CDR3 spans 14 amino acids. The V end was cut by 1 base, the J end by 1 base, with 4 bases between. CDR3 sequence (DNA): TGTGCCAGCAGTTTAGGGGAGAACACCGGGGAGCTGTTTTTT. Translated, it gives CASSLGENTGELFF.

This clonotype has a handful of counts. The chain recombines TRBV19 with TRBJ2-2; the match to TRBD2 covers 11 bases. Trimming cost V 1 base and J 5 bases; bases outside gene matches: 3. The CDR3 covers 16 residues. The germline gives CDR1 LNHDA, CDR2 SQIVND (reference sequence). As DNA, the CDR3 is TGTGCCAGTAGTATAGGGACTAGCGGGCCGACCGGGGAGCTGTTTTTT. The encoded protein is CASSIGTSGPTGELFF.

This chain links TRBV6-1 with TRBJ2-2; 14 bases line up with TRBD2. V gave up 5 bases and J gave up 6 bases; unmatched junction bases: 5. Germline V gene sequence: CDR1 MNHNS, CDR2 SASEGT. The CDR3 runs to 16 residues. The CDR3 sequence: CASSYWGLAGAGELFF. The CDR3 DNA is TGTGCCAGCAGTTACTGGGGACTAGCGGGAGCCGGGGAGCTGTTTTTT.